The 30 T cell receptor beta chains given below trace back to one sample, sequenced in a study of chemoradiotherapy in HPV16-positive cancers. Using immunoSEQ multiplex PCR, the repertoire was profiled, and TCRdb retains in-frame clones only, with some absent. The table shows about 3,400 clones, with 90% to 95% occurring only once. The sample was blood, taken from a patient who underwent chemoradiotherapy. The origin of the receptors is a human donor with HPV-associated anogenital cancer.

The chain couples TRBV6-6 to TRBJ1-5; D is ambiguous. This CDR3 spans 14 amino acids. V lost 7 bases, J lost 0 bases, and 10 bases lay in between. CDR1 is MNHNY and CDR2 is SVGAGI in the germline V gene (reference sequence). CDR3 loop: CASINSYSNQPQHF. CDR3 in DNA: TGTGCCAGCATTAATAGCTATAGCAATCAGCCCCAGCATTTT.

This chain links TRBV9 with TRBJ2-4; D is perhaps TRBD1 or TRBD2 (7 bases each). CDR1 is SGDLS and CDR2 is YYNGEE in the germline V gene. V was trimmed by 3 bases and J by 7 bases, leaving 17 bases between them. This CDR3 region has 15 residues. The CDR3 spells CASSAHLADRNIQYF. CDR3 nucleotide sequence: TGTGCCAGCAGCGCGCACCTAGCGGACAGGAACATTCAGTACTTC.

The chain links TRBV27 to TRBJ2-5, with TRBD2 identical over 10 bases. Germline V gives CDR1 MNHEY, CDR2 SMNVEV (reference sequence). Trimming cost V 8 bases and J 5 bases; bases outside gene matches: 11. The CDR3 loop spans 15 amino acids. The CDR3: CASGTSVEFGETQYF. CDR3 coding DNA: TGTGCCAGCGGGACTAGCGTAGAGTTTGGGGAGACCCAGTACTTC.

This clone occurred once. The rearrangement links TRBV28 to TRBJ2-3; 9 bases match TRBD1. V lost 4 bases to trimming and J lost 6 bases; unmatched junction nucleotides: 5. CDR1 MDHEN and CDR2 SYDVKM come from the germline V gene. There are 14 residues in the CDR3. The chain's CDR3 is CASSWDRVGDTQYF. The CDR3 coding sequence is TGTGCCAGCAGTTGGGACAGGGTGGGGGATACGCAGTATTTT.

The chain carries TRBV21-1 and TRBJ2-6. TRBV21-1 corresponds to a pseudogene. This CDR3 region has 18 residues. The DNA of the CDR3 is TGTGCCAGCAGCAAAGCGCTTTCGATAAGCTCTGGGGCCAACGTCCTGACTTTC. Its translation is CASSKALSISSGANVLTF.

This clone came up a few times. The chain uses TRBV19 and TRBJ2-7; 9 bases map to TRBD1. Germline V gives CDR1 LNHDA, CDR2 SQIVND (reference sequence). V lost 5 bases and J lost 6; bases outside the gene matches: 5. This CDR3 has 13 amino acids. CDR3 in amino acids: CASSWGQGAEQYF. CDR3 DNA: TGTGCCAGTAGTTGGGGACAGGGCGCCGAGCAGTACTTC.

The chain is built from TRBV5-4 and TRBJ2-7, with 7 positions matching TRBD2. The CDR3 contains 15 residues. The trim removed 0 bases at V and 2 bases at J, leaving 5 bases unmatched. Germline CDR1 and CDR2: SGHNT and YYREEE (reference sequence). The CDR3 DNA reads as TGTGCCAGCAGCTTGGCTTCTAGCGGAACCTACGAGCAGTACTTC. Its protein is CASSLASSGTYEQYF.

This rearrangement joins TRBV19 to TRBJ2-1; maybe TRBD2 (6 bases). The CDR3 has 15 residues. Trimming stripped 6 bases from V and 0 bases from J, with 12 bases between. Per germline, CDR1 LNHDA and CDR2 SQIVND (reference sequence). The CDR3 is CASRQDGGSYNEQFF. CDR3 bases: TGTGCCAGTAGACAAGACGGGGGCTCCTACAATGAGCAGTTCTTC.

The chain is built from TRBV10-2 and TRBJ1-2; D gene ambiguous. Germline CDR1 reads WSHSY; CDR2 reads SAAADI. The length of the CDR3 is 14 residues. V dropped 0 bases and J dropped 8 bases, with 13 bases sitting between them. The CDR3 nucleotides are TGCGCCAGCAGTGAGTCGGCGGGTCTTGGGGGCTACACCTTC. Its protein is CASSESAGLGGYTF.

J is TRBJ2-1 and V is TRBV14; TRBD2 matches 9 bases. CDR3 length: 17 residues. Germline assignment: CDR1 SGHDN and CDR2 FVKESK. The ends lost 0 bases at V and 8 bases at J; junction bases unmatched: 11. The CDR3 sequence is CASSQDILLAGSDEQFF. CDR3 coding DNA: TGTGCCAGCAGCCAAGATATCCTGCTAGCGGGATCGGATGAGCAGTTCTTC.

The chain links TRBV25-1 to TRBJ1-4; TRBD1 is a possible D gene (5 bases). Trimming stripped 1 base from V and 3 bases from J, with 9 bases between. CDR3 length: 15 residues. Germline values: CDR1 MGHDK, CDR2 SYGVNS. This chain's CDR3 is CASSELGGANEKLFF. The CDR3, as DNA: TGTGCCAGCAGTGAATTGGGGGGAGCTAATGAAAAACTGTTTTTT.

V gene TRBV7-2 combines with J gene TRBJ1-1; D is ambiguous. This CDR3 contains 15 residues. Germline loops: CDR1 SGHTA, CDR2 FQGNSA. V lost 3 bases to trimming and J lost 3 bases, with 14 bases between them. CDR3 in amino acids: CASSFLPTWDTEAFF. In DNA, the CDR3 is TGTGCCAGCAGCTTTCTACCCACTTGGGACACTGAAGCTTTCTTT.

This chain joins TRBV5-5 and TRBJ1-3; D is ambiguous. CDR1 and CDR2 from the germline V gene are SGHKS and YYEKEE (reference sequence). This CDR3 spans 13 amino acids. The germline V and J ends were trimmed by 2 bases and 4 bases, with 7 bases remaining between them. The CDR3 sequence: CASSLLEGNTIYF. CDR3 nucleotide sequence: TGTGCCAGCAGCTTACTCGAAGGAAACACCATATATTTT. Full variable domain (remainder filled in from reference TRBV5-5 and TRBJ1-3): DAGVTQSPTHLIKTRGQQVTLRCSPISGHKSVSWYQQVLGQGPQFIFQYYEKEERGRGNFPDRFSARQFPNYSSELNVNALLLGDSALYLCASSLLEGNTIYFGEGSWLTVV.

The rearrangement joins TRBV5-1 to TRBJ2-5; 12 positions agree with TRBD2. The CDR3 is made up of 15 amino acids. The ends lost 6 bases at V and 5 bases at J; junction bases unmatched: 8. Per the germline V gene, CDR1 is SGHRS and CDR2 is YFSETQ. The CDR3 nucleotides read TGCGCCAGCACCCGGACTAGCGGGATAGGCGAGACCCAGTACTTC. It is translated as CASTRTSGIGETQYF.

The J gene is TRBJ2-7, the V gene TRBV11-2; D call uncertain. Trimming took off 5 bases at V and 0 bases at J, with 5 bases between the two ends. Germline CDR1 SGHAT, CDR2 FQNNGV. The CDR3 is made up of 12 amino acids. In DNA, the CDR3 is TGTGCCAGCAGCCCCGACTCCTACGAGCAGTACTTC. It translates to CASSPDSYEQYF.

The CDR3 DNA is TGTGCCAGCAGCTTGGGGCCCCGGGACAGGGGTCCTACGTTGCAGTACTTC. Residues: CASSLGPRDRGPTLQYF. The chain links TRBV5-4 to TRBJ2-7; TRBD1 matches at 10 bases. V lost 0 bases, J lost 9 bases, and 15 bases stayed unmatched. CDR1 SGHNT and CDR2 YYREEE come from the germline V gene (reference sequence). The CDR3 consists of 17 residues.

The rearrangement links TRBV5-4 to TRBJ2-5, with 15 bases that match TRBD2. With the DNA end fitting TRBJ2-7 better, the J assignment may be wrong. The CDR3 runs to 18 residues. Germline V gene lookup returns CDR1 SGHNT and CDR2 YYREEE (reference sequence). CDR3 protein: CASSQGLAGGQKPYEQYF. Here the CDR3 DNA reads TGTGCCAGCAGCCAGGGACTAGCGGGAGGCCAAAAACCTTACGAGCAGTACTTC.

The gene calls are TRBV19 and TRBJ2-7; D gene ambiguous. The CDR3 has 13 residues. Trimming took 3 bases from V and 4 from J, leaving 10 bases between them. Germline loops: CDR1 LNHDA, CDR2 SQIVND (reference sequence). DNA for the CDR3: TGTGCCAGTAGTATTGGTCTTGATTACGAGCAGTACTTC. It translates to CASSIGLDYEQYF.

The chain has TRBV6-5 and TRBJ1-1, with a weak D call TRBD1 (6 bases). The V and J ends lost 2 bases and 1 base respectively, with 14 bases between them. Germline V gives CDR1 MNHEY, CDR2 SVGAGI. CDR3 length: 16 amino acids. This chain's CDR3 is CASSYIPGARNTEAFF. The CDR3 coding sequence is TGTGCCAGCAGTTACATTCCGGGGGCGAGGAACACTGAAGCTTTCTTT.

This chain connects TRBV7-2 to TRBJ2-1; D not resolved. The germline CDR1 and CDR2 sequences are SGHTA and FQGNSA. This CDR3 spans 16 amino acids. V lost 1 base to trimming and J lost 3 bases, with 13 bases between them. In DNA, the CDR3 is TGTGCCAGCAGCTTAGGGCAACTGACGCTCTACAATGAGCAGTTCTTC. Translated: CASSLGQLTLYNEQFF.

V usage is TRBV28 and J usage is TRBJ2-7, with 11 bases that match TRBD2. CDR3 length: 15 amino acids. The germline V gene encodes CDR1 MDHEN and CDR2 SYDVKM. V lost 5 bases to trimming and J lost 2 bases; unmatched junction nucleotides: 5. This CDR3 is CASSAGTSGTYEQYF. The CDR3 nucleotides read TGTGCCAGCAGTGCGGGGACTAGCGGTACCTACGAGCAGTACTTC.

The chain links TRBV9 to TRBJ1-1, with a tentative D call TRBD1 (6 bases). Between the trimmed V and J ends, which lost 3 bases and 2 bases, there was a span of 14 bases. This CDR3 spans 15 amino acids. Germline CDR1 and CDR2: SGDLS and YYNGEE. The CDR3 nucleotides read TGTGCCAGCAGCGGAGATCGACAGGTCAACACTGAAGCTTTCTTT. Amino acids: CASSGDRQVNTEAFF.

The genes are TRBV6-5 and TRBJ1-3; possibly TRBD1 for D (6 bases). The V and J ends lost 5 bases and 3 bases respectively, with 14 bases between them. This CDR3 region has 15 residues. Germline CDR1 and CDR2: MNHEY and SVGAGI. In DNA, the CDR3 is TGTGCCAGCAGTCTCCTCGGGGGGCATGGAAACACCATATATTTT. This codes for CASSLLGGHGNTIYF.

The chain has TRBV4-3 and TRBJ2-4, with 7 bases fitting TRBD1. V dropped 5 bases and J dropped 4; count of bases not matched to a gene: 8. There are 15 residues in the CDR3. Germline V gives CDR1 LGHNA, CDR2 YSLEER. As DNA, the CDR3 is TGCGCCAGCAGCGAAATCTGGACAGGAAAAAACATTCAGTACTTC. Translation: CASSEIWTGKNIQYF.

This chain joins TRBV6-5 and TRBJ2-7, with a weak D call TRBD1 (5 bases). V lost 2 bases, J lost 6 bases, and 8 bases lay in between. The germline gives CDR1 MNHEY, CDR2 SVGAGI. This CDR3 spans 12 amino acids. CDR3 amino acids: CASSYDSVEQYF. In DNA, the CDR3 is TGTGCCAGCAGTTACGACAGTGTCGAGCAGTACTTC.

The chain joins TRBV19 to TRBJ1-5; TRBD1 matches 7 bases. Trimming removed 7 bases from V and 4 bases from J; junction bases left unmatched: 10. CDR1 LNHDA and CDR2 SQIVND come from the germline V gene (reference sequence). The CDR3 has 15 residues. This CDR3 reads CASMEKQGLNQPQHF. In DNA form, the CDR3 reads TGTGCCAGTATGGAAAAACAGGGGTTGAATCAGCCCCAGCATTTT.

This clone was observed a handful of times. Written as DNA, the CDR3 is TGTGCCAGCAGCCCCAATGACAGGGCTGGGGCCAACGTCCTGACTTTC. Translating it yields CASSPNDRAGANVLTF. This chain connects TRBV9 to TRBJ2-6, with 7 bases aligning to TRBD1. Trimming cost V 4 bases and J 2 bases; bases outside gene matches: 6. The CDR3 runs 16 residues. Germline CDR1 reads SGDLS; CDR2 reads YYNGEE.

The rearrangement links TRBV6-4 to TRBJ2-1; 9 bases agree with TRBD2. The V gene end was trimmed by 7 bases and the J gene end by 7 bases; junction bases not matched to a gene: 11. The V gene's germline CDR1 is MRHNA and CDR2 SNTAGT. This CDR3 has 15 residues. CDR3 amino acids: CASTLGGGAWNEQFF. The CDR3 nucleotides read TGTGCCAGCACCCTGGGCGGGGGGGCCTGGAATGAGCAGTTCTTC.

The chain carries TRBV12-5 and TRBJ1-2, with D perhaps matching TRBD1 (5 bases). This CDR3 spans 13 amino acids. Trimming cost V 3 bases and J 2 bases, with 7 bases left between them. The germline V gene encodes CDR1 LGHNT and CDR2 FRNRAP. The chain's CDR3 is CASGFKGNYGYTF. The CDR3 DNA is TGTGCTAGTGGTTTTAAGGGGAACTATGGCTACACCTTC.

V gene TRBV29-1 combines with J gene TRBJ1-1; no definite D call. The germline CDR1 and CDR2 sequences are SQVTM and ANQGSEA. Trimming pared 5 bases from V and 12 bases from J, leaving 16 bases between. CDR3 length equals 11 residues. CDR3 DNA: TGCAGCGTTTCGGGCCCCCTGACATCTTTCTTT. Translation: CSVSGPLTSFF.